This T cell receptor (beta chain) appears in the sequencing data of a study of T cell responses to AZD1222 COVID-19 vaccine. With regard to this clone: Its antigen remains unknown.

Findings and caveats of the study: Donors, mostly white British, included more females; clonal diversity was possibly underestimated. Among AZD1222 vaccinees, only 5 to 7 were seropositive at baseline.

Profiling relied on immunoSEQ multiplex PCR, and the TCRdb table lists in-frame clones only, not all of them. The sample carries 150,000 to 200,000 clones, approximately 90% recorded once. V dropped 6 bases and J dropped 0 bases, with 8 bases sitting between them. Germline V lookup: CDR1 GTSNPN, CDR2 SVGIG (reference sequence). This CDR3 is built from 12 residues. V is TRBV30 and J is TRBJ1-1, with unresolved D. This clonotype originated in an adult in good health. Here the sequenced sample was peripheral blood, taken on day 0 of AZD1222 vaccination. The CDR3 protein is CACRHLNTEAFF. DNA for the CDR3: TGTGCCTGTAGACACTTGAACACTGAAGCTTTCTTT.